This T cell receptor (beta chain) was identified in a study of blood T cells in healthy people across ages. The length of the CDR3 is 16 residues. Per germline, CDR1 SGDLS and CDR2 YYNGEE. Donors each provided roughly 11 milliliters of peripheral blood. Combining a sample-barcoded 5' primer with a J-beta primer mix, a second PCR ran for about 7 to 11 cycles. Via MiXCR, TCRdb re-called the 5' RACE reads, giving one row per CDR3 protein. In the table there are hundreds of thousands of distinct CDR3 sequences, around 20% of which are singletons. Study observations and caveats: The donors' CMV status was not determined, possibly confounding changes in expanded clonotypes.

As regards this clonotype: Its antigen is unknown. The junction departs from the called germline gene at one end, perhaps through a read error.

The clonotype comes from a man aged 70-80 years in good health. The sample taken for sequencing was blood. This sequence joins TRBV9 and TRBJ2-3; TRBD1 is a possible D gene (5 bases). CDR3 region: CAGSVVGRATPDTQYF. CDR3 sequence (DNA): TGTGCCGGCAGCGTAGTCGGCAGGGCAACTCCAGATACGCAGTATTTT.